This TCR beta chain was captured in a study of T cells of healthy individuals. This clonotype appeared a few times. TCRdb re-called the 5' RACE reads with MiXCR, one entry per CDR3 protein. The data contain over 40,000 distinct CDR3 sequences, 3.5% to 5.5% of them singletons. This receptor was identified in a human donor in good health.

As DNA, the CDR3 is TGTGCCAGCAGCTTACAGGGTTTAAGCAATCAGCCCCAGCATTTT. Protein product: CASSLQGLSNQPQHF. The V and J genes are TRBV5-4 and TRBJ1-5, with D tentatively TRBD1 (6 bases). V lost 2 bases and J lost 1, with 10 bases in between. The CDR3 consists of 15 residues. In germline, CDR1 is SGHNT, CDR2 YYREEE (reference sequence).